This T cell receptor (beta chain) was recorded in a study of blood T cell repertoires in COVID-19. Germline values: CDR1 SGHTA, CDR2 FQGNSA. CDR3 length: 15 residues. Trimming took 5 bases from V and 4 from J, leaving 15 bases between them. Sequenced by immunoSEQ multiplex PCR; TCRdb stores in-frame clones only, minus some. The top ten clones hold around 3.5% of a sample with under 200,000 clones, about nine tenths of them seen once. The V call is TRBV7-2, the J call TRBJ1-3; maybe TRBD1 (6 bases). The source of this sequence is a man aged 70 or older with acute or convalescent COVID-19. Material: peripheral blood. This chain's CDR3 is CASSPRTAQGNTIYF. For the CDR3, the DNA is TGTGCCAGCAGCCCCCGGACAGCTCAAGGAAACACCATATATTTT.